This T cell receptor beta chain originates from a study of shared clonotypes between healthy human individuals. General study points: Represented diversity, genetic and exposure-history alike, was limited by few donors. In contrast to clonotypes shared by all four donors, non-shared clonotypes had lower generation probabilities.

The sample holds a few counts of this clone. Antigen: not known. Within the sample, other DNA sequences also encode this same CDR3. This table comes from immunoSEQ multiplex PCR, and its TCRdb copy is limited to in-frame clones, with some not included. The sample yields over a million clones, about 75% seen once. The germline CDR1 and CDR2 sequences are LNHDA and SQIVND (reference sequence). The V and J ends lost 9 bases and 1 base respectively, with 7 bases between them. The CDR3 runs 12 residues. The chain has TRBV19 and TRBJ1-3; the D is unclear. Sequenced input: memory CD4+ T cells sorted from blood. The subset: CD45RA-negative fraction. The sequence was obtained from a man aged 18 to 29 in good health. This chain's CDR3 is CASTTSGNTIYF. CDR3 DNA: TGTGCCAGCACAACTTCTGGAAACACCATATATTTT.